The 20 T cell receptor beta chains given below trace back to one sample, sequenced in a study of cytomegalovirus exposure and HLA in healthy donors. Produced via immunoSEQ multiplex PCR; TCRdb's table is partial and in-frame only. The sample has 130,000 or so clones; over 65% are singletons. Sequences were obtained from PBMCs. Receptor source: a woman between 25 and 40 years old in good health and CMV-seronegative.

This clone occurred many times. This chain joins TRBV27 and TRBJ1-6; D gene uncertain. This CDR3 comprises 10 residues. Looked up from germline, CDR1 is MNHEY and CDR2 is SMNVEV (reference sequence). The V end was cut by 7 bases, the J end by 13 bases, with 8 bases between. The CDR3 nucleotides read TGTGCCAGCAAAGCGAGGCCCCTCCACTTT. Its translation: CASKARPLHF.

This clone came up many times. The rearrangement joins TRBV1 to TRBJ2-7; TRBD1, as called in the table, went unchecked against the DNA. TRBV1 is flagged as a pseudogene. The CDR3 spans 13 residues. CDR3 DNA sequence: TGCACCCCCTATGGGACAGTCCCCTACGAGCAGTACTTC. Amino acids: CTPYGTVPYEQYF.

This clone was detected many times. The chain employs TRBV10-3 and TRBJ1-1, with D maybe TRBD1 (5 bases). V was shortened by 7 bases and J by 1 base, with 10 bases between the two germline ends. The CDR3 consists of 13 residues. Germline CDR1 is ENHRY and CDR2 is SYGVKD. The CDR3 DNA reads TGTGCCATCATGGGCAGGGAGAACACTGAAGCTTTCTTT. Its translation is CAIMGRENTEAFF.

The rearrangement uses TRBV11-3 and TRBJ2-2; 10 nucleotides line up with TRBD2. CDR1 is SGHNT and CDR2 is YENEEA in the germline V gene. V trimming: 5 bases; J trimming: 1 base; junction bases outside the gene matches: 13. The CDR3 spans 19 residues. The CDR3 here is CASSKNRLAGARNTGELFF. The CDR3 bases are TGTGCCAGCAGCAAAAACCGGCTAGCGGGGGCCAGGAACACCGGGGAGCTGTTTTTT.

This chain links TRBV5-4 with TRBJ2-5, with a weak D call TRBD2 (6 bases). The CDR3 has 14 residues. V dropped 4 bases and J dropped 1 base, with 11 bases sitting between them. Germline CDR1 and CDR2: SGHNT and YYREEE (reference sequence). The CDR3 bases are TGTGCCAGCAGCCAACGGACTACCCAAGAGACCCAGTACTTC. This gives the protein CASSQRTTQETQYF.

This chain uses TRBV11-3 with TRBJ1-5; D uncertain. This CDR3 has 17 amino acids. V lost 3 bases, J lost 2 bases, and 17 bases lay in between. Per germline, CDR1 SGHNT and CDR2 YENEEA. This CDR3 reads CASSFVIGQEGNQPQHF. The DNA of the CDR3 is TGTGCCAGCAGCTTTGTTATTGGGCAGGAGGGCAATCAGCCCCAGCATTTT.

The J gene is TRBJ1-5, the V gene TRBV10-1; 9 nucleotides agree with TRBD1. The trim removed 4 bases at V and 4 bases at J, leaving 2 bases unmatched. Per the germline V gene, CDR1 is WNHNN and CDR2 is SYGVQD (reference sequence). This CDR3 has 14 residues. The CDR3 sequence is CASSGGTGNQPQHF. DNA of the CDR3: TGCGCCAGCAGTGGAGGGACAGGGAATCAGCCCCAGCATTTT.

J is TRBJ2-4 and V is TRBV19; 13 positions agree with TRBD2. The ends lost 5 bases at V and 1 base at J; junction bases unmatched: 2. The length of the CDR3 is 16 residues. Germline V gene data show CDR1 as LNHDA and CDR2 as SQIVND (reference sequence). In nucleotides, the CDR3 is TGTGCCAGTAGTGTGACTAGCGGGGGGGCCAAAAACATTCAGTACTTC. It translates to CASSVTSGGAKNIQYF.

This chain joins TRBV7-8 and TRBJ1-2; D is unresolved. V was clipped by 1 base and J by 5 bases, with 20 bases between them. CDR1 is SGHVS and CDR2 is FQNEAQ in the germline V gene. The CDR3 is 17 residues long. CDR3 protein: CASSLDRRFRFGYGYTF. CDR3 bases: TGTGCCAGCAGCTTAGACCGGAGGTTTCGCTTCGGGTATGGCTACACCTTC.

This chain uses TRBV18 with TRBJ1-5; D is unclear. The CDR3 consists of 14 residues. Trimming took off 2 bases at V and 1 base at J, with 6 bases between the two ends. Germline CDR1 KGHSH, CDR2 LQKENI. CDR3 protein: CASSPKESNQPQHF. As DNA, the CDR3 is TGTGCCAGCTCACCAAAGGAGAGCAATCAGCCCCAGCATTTT.

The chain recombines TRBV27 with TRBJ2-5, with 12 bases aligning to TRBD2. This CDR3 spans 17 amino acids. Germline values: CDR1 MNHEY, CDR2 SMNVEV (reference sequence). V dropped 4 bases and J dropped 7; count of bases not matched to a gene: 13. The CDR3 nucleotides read TGTGCCAGCAGTTCCCTAGCTAGCGGGGGGGCCCTCGGGACCCAGTACTTC. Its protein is CASSSLASGGALGTQYF.

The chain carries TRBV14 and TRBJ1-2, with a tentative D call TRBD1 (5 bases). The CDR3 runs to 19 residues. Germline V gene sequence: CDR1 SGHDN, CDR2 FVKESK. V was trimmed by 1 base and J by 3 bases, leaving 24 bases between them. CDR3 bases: TGTGCCAGCAGCCAAGTGGGACTACGAGGCCCTAAAGCGGACTATGGCTACACCTTC. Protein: CASSQVGLRGPKADYGYTF.

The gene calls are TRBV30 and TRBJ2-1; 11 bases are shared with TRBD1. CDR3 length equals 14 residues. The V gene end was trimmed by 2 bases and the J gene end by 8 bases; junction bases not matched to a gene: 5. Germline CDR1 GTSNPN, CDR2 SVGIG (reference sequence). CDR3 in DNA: TGTGCCTGGAGTACGGGACAGGGGGTCGATGAGCAGTTCTTC. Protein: CAWSTGQGVDEQFF.

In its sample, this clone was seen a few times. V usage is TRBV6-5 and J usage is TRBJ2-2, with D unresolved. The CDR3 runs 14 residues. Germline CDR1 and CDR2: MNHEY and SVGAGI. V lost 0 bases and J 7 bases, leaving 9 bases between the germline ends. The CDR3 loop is CASSYSRLNGELFF. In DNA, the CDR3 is TGTGCCAGCAGTTACTCTCGACTCAACGGGGAGCTGTTTTTT.

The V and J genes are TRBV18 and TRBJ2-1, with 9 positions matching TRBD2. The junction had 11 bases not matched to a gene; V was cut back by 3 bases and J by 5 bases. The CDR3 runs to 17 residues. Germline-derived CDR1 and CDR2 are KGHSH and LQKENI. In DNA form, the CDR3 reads TGTGCCAGCTCACCGCGACTAGCGGCACCCCTAGACAATGAGCAGTTCTTC. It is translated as CASSPRLAAPLDNEQFF.

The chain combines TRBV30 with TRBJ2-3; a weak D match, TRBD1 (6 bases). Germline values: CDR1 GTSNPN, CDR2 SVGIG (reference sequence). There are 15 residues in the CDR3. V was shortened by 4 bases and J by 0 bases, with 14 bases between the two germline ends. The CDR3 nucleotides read TGTGCCTGGAAGACGACAGGCTCAAGCACAGATACGCAGTATTTT. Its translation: CAWKTTGSSTDTQYF.

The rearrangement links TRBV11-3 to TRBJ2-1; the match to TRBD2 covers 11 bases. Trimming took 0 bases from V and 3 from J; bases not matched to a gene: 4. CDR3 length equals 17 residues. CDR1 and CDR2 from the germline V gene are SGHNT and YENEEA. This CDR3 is CASSLDLAGGFYNEQFF. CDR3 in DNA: TGTGCCAGCAGCTTAGATCTAGCGGGAGGATTCTACAATGAGCAGTTCTTC.

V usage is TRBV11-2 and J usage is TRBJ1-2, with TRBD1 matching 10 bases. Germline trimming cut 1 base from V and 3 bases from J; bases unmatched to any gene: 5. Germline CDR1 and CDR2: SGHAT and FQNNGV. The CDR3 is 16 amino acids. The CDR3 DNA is TGTGCCAGCAGCTTAGCAGCGACAGGGGGCCACTATGGCTACACCTTC. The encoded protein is CASSLAATGGHYGYTF.

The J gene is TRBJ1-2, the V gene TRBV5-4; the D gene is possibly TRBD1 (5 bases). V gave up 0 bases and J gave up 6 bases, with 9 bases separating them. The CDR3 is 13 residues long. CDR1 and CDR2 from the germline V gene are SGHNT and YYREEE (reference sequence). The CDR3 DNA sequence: TGTGCCAGCAGCTTGGCAGGGTTGGATGGCTACACCTTC. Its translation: CASSLAGLDGYTF.

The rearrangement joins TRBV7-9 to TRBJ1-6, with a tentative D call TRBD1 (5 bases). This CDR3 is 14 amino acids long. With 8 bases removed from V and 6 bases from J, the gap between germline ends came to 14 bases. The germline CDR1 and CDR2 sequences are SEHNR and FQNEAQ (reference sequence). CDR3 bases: TGTGCCAGCGCTTTAGTCGGGGGTAATTCACCCCTCCACTTT. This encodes CASALVGGNSPLHF.